One sample yielded the 22 T cell receptor beta chains listed below, sequenced in a study of vaccination and CD4 T cells after COVID-19. From the PCR reads, TCRdb called clonotypes with MiXCR, one entry per CDR3 protein. This sample has tens of thousands of distinct CDR3 sequences, with 45% to 55% found just once. The sample here was CD4+ T cells from blood, taken before SARS-CoV-2 vaccination. All receptors derive from a human donor who had recovered from COVID-19.

This clonotype has more than one count but fewer than ten. The chain links TRBV6-2 or TRBV6-3 to TRBJ1-1; no firm D call. Germline CDR1 reads MNHEY; CDR2 reads SVGEGT. With 6 bases removed from V and 1 base from J, the gap between germline ends came to 12 bases. The CDR3 is 14 amino acids. CDR3 amino acids: CASSPHRKNTEAFF. The CDR3 nucleotides are TGTGCCAGCAGCCCACATAGAAAGAACACTGAAGCTTTCTTT.

Relative to its sample, this clonotype is medium-sized. This chain joins TRBV21-1 and TRBJ1-1; the table names TRBD1, a call not compared with the DNA. TRBV21-1 represents a pseudogene. The length of the CDR3 is 11 residues. In nucleotides, the CDR3 is TGTGCCAGCAGGACGGGGGGTGAAGCTTTCTTT. The encoded protein is CASRTGGEAFF.

Concerning this clonotype itself: Germline and junction disagree at one end, which may indicate a read error. The chain carries TRBV19 and TRBJ2-2; D is ambiguous. CDR3 length: 13 residues. Germline CDR1 LNHDA, CDR2 SQIVND (reference sequence). CDR3 DNA sequence: TGTGCCGGTAGTATTGGCTACACCGGGGAGCTGTTTTTT. Its protein is CAGSIGYTGELFF.

The chain links TRBV7-8 to TRBJ2-7, with D possibly matching TRBD2 (5 bases). The CDR3 is made up of 15 amino acids. Germline lookup yields CDR1 SGHVS and CDR2 FQNEAQ. The V end was cut by 0 bases, the J end by 0 bases, with 9 bases between. CDR3 nucleotide sequence: TGTGCCAGCAGCTTAGCCGACCGGGACTCCTACGAGCAGTACTTC. It encodes CASSLADRDSYEQYF. Complete variable domain (other parts from reference TRBV7-8 and TRBJ2-7): GAGVSQSPRYKVAKRGQDVALRCDPISGHVSLFWYQQALGQGPEFLTYFQNEAQLDKSGLPSDRFFAERPEGSVSTLKIQRTQQEDSAVYLCASSLADRDSYEQYFGPGTRLTVT.

CDR3 coding DNA: TGCGCCAGCAGCCAAGAAGGCCTAGCCCGGAGAAATGAGCAGTTCTTC. It yields the protein CASSQEGLARRNEQFF. The chain links TRBV4-3 to TRBJ2-1; possible D gene TRBD2, 5 bases. The length of the CDR3 is 16 residues. Germline CDR1 and CDR2: LGHNA and YSLEER. Trimming left V 0 bases short and J 7 bases short, with 16 bases between.

This chain connects TRBV28 to TRBJ2-4, with 7 bases that match TRBD1. J lost 9 bases, V lost 2 bases, and 4 bases had no gene match. Germline assignment: CDR1 MDHEN and CDR2 SYDVKM. The CDR3 runs 13 residues. This chain's CDR3 is CASSLRQGPIQYF. The CDR3 nucleotides are TGTGCCAGCAGTTTAAGACAGGGACCCATTCAGTACTTC.

The J gene is TRBJ1-2, the V gene TRBV28; no definite D call. The CDR3 totals 12 residues. The V gene lost 8 bases and the J gene lost 2 bases, with 9 bases spanning the gap. CDR1 and CDR2 from the germline V gene are MDHEN and SYDVKM. CDR3 loop: CASERTNYGYTF. CDR3 sequence (DNA): TGTGCCAGCGAGAGGACCAACTATGGCTACACCTTC.

The chain links TRBV5-5 to TRBJ1-1; the D is unclear. This CDR3 is built from 14 residues. Trimming took 3 bases from V and 6 from J, leaving 15 bases between them. CDR1 SGHKS and CDR2 YYEKEE come from the germline V gene (reference sequence). CDR3: CASSSYPVSAEAFF. In DNA, the CDR3 is TGTGCCAGCAGCTCCTACCCAGTGAGCGCTGAAGCTTTCTTT.

The rearrangement joins TRBV5-6 to TRBJ2-7, with 12 bases identical to TRBD2. The CDR3 has 15 residues. With 4 bases clipped from V and 6 bases from J, the junction kept 8 bases outside the gene matches. Germline CDR1 and CDR2: SGHDT and YYEEEE. The CDR3 region is CASSDGLAGYIEQYF. CDR3 bases: TGTGCCAGCAGCGACGGACTAGCGGGATATATCGAGCAGTACTTC.

This clonotype was observed a few times. The chain combines TRBV7-3 with TRBJ1-2; D remains ambiguous. The V end lost 1 base, the J end lost 0 bases, and 9 bases lay between the germline ends. Looked up from germline, CDR1 is SGHTA and CDR2 is FQGTGA. This CDR3 is built from 15 residues. CDR3 DNA: TGTGCCAGCAGCTTAAACGCGGGTTCTAACTATGGCTACACCTTC. It yields the protein CASSLNAGSNYGYTF.

The rearrangement joins TRBV20-1 to TRBJ2-7; TRBD1 matches 9 bases. The CDR3 totals 12 residues. Germline V CDR1 and CDR2: DFQATT, SNEGSKA (reference sequence). The J segment lost 7 bases and the V segment lost 4 bases, leaving 5 bases of the junction unmatched. The CDR3 DNA is TGCAGTGCTATGCGGGACAGGGATGAGCAGTACTTC. This translates into CSAMRDRDEQYF.

This clonotype was counted a few times. The V call is TRBV19, the J call TRBJ1-2; the D gene is possibly TRBD1 (6 bases). V shed 4 bases and J shed 6 bases, with 18 bases lying between them. The V gene's germline CDR1 is LNHDA and CDR2 SQIVND (reference sequence). The CDR3 runs to 15 residues. The CDR3 sequence: CASSTEGEWAHGYTF. CDR3 DNA sequence: TGTGCCAGTAGTACTGAGGGGGAATGGGCCCATGGCTACACCTTC.

The chain employs TRBV28 and TRBJ2-2; D possibly corresponds to TRBD1 (5 bases). The V end was cut by 8 bases, the J end by 7 bases, with 14 bases between. The CDR3 is 13 residues long. Germline loops: CDR1 MDHEN, CDR2 SYDVKM. This CDR3 reads CASYRLKSGELFF. In DNA form, the CDR3 reads TGTGCCAGCTACAGGTTAAAGAGCGGGGAGCTGTTTTTT.

V is TRBV2 and J is TRBJ2-3, with D unclear. Looked up from germline, CDR1 is SNHLY and CDR2 is FYNNEI. The V end was cut by 6 bases, the J end by 3 bases, with 10 bases between. The CDR3 consists of 13 residues. CDR3 region: CASSQMKTDTQYF. CDR3 in DNA: TGTGCCAGCAGCCAAATGAAAACAGATACGCAGTATTTT.

The rearrangement joins TRBV7-8 to TRBJ1-1, with D tentatively TRBD1 (5 bases). The CDR3 consists of 16 residues. The V gene lost 1 base and the J gene lost 0 bases, with 12 bases spanning the gap. Germline V gene lookup returns CDR1 SGHVS and CDR2 FQNEAQ. The CDR3 region is CASSLEGMSLNTEAFF. The CDR3 bases are TGTGCCAGCAGCTTAGAGGGGATGTCATTGAACACTGAAGCTTTCTTT.

This clonotype was observed a few times. The J gene is TRBJ2-3, the V gene TRBV20-1; the D gene is possibly TRBD2 (7 bases). Germline CDR1 is DFQATT and CDR2 is SNEGSKA (reference sequence). Trimming left V 5 bases short and J 0 bases short, with 15 bases between. There are 15 residues in the CDR3. In DNA, the CDR3 is TGCAGTGCTCGGAGGGGGGGAATTAGCACAGATACGCAGTATTTT. Translated: CSARRGGISTDTQYF.

Here the CDR3 reads CSARGLQGADTQYF. The CDR3 region has the DNA TGCAGTGCTAGGGGGCTCCAGGGGGCAGATACGCAGTATTTT. The chain is built from TRBV20-1 and TRBJ2-3, with TRBD1 matching over 7 bases. From germline, CDR1 is DFQATT and CDR2 SNEGSKA (reference sequence). The junction had 7 bases not matched to a gene; V was cut back by 3 bases and J by 4 bases. There are 14 residues in the CDR3.

The chain couples TRBV6-2 or TRBV6-3 to TRBJ2-1, with D possibly TRBD2 on 6 matching bases. Trimming shortened V by 10 bases and J by 2 bases, and 21 bases separated the two germline ends. Germline V CDR1 and CDR2: MNHEY, SVGEGT. The CDR3 is 16 residues long. CDR3 residues: CATLRSLGLTYNEQFF. CDR3 bases: TGTGCCACACTTCGGAGCCTGGGACTTACCTACAATGAGCAGTTCTTC.

This clonotype has more than one count but fewer than ten. CDR3 DNA sequence: TGCGCCAGCAGCTTCCGGGTAAGCTCCTACAATGAGCAGTTCTTC. It is translated as CASSFRVSSYNEQFF. The rearrangement joins TRBV5-1 to TRBJ2-1; D uncertain. V was cut by 2 bases and J by 0 bases, with 9 bases left in between. CDR1 and CDR2 (germline): SGHRS, YFSETQ. The CDR3 is 15 amino acids.

This clonotype was detected once. The V call is TRBV7-9, the J call TRBJ2-7, with a tentative D call TRBD1 (5 bases). CDR3 length equals 13 residues. From germline, CDR1 is SEHNR and CDR2 FQNEAQ (reference sequence). Trimming left V 5 bases short and J 2 bases short, with 10 bases between. CDR3 DNA: TGTGCCAGCAGCAAAGGACATGCCTACGAGCAGTACTTC. Encoded protein: CASSKGHAYEQYF.

The chain recombines TRBV27 with TRBJ1-1; D is undetermined. The V gene lost 0 bases and the J gene lost 0 bases, with 8 bases spanning the gap. CDR3 size: 15 residues. Germline CDR1 is MNHEY and CDR2 is SMNVEV (reference sequence). CDR3 sequence reads: CASSLSAGLNTEAFF. The CDR3 DNA reads TGTGCCAGCAGTTTATCCGCCGGCTTGAACACTGAAGCTTTCTTT.

A word on this clonotype: Likely a read error: the CDR3 ends without its conserved phenylalanine or tryptophan. V and J are TRBV28 and TRBJ1-5, with 11 positions matching TRBD1. Germline V lookup: CDR1 MDHEN, CDR2 SYDVKM. J was trimmed by 7 bases and V by 4 bases; bases with no gene match: 6. This CDR3 spans 15 amino acids. The CDR3 region has the DNA TGTGCCAGCAGTTCACTTGGGACAGGGGGGCAGCCCCAGCATCTT. Encoded protein: CASSSLGTGGQPQHL.